The clone carrying this T cell receptor beta chain was picked up a small number of times. These data are taken from a study of blood T cell repertoires in COVID-19. Whole-study context: Italy, Spain and the United States were the sources of the convalescent and acute COVID-19 samples. Nucleic acid was either cDNA or gDNA, and it came from T cells, B-cell-depleted T cells, or PBMCs.

Germline loops: CDR1 SEHNR, CDR2 FQNEAQ (reference sequence). After removal of 4 bases from V and 4 bases from J, the junction contained 7 bases not matched to a gene. There are 15 residues in the CDR3. As originally analysed: Estimation of nucleated cell counts was performed using reference gene primer amplification. Repertoires were generated with immunoSEQ multiplex PCR, while TCRdb's copy carries only in-frame clones and drops some. Clonal size and the V and J genes are those of that table, whereas D and trimming came from the DNA. The table includes 150,000 to 160,000 clones, 80% to 90% detected once.

The TCR originated in a woman in her forties with acute or convalescent COVID-19. Sequencing was carried out using peripheral blood. The rearrangement joins TRBV7-9 to TRBJ1-1, with 9 bases lining up with TRBD1. Written as DNA, the CDR3 is TGTGCCAGCAGCTCGTCCGGGACAGGGTCCACTGAAGCTTTCTTT. The encoded protein is CASSSSGTGSTEAFF.